These 22 T cell receptor beta chains share one sample of origin, sequenced in a study of T cell clonality in common variable immunodeficiency. Method: immunoSEQ multiplex PCR; TCRdb's copy keeps in-frame clones and lacks some. Sampling found approximately 60,000 clones, none seen once. Sequenced input: peripheral blood mononuclear cells. These receptors all stem from a person aged 18-70 years in good health.

This clone was recorded many times. The sequenced fragment ends 3 residues before the CDR3 boundary, so the rest is inferred from the germline J gene. J is TRBJ2-7 and V is TRBV7-2; 8 positions agree with TRBD2. Germline trimming cut 5 bases from V and 0 bases from J; bases unmatched to any gene: 6. This CDR3 contains 15 residues. Germline V gives CDR1 SGHTA, CDR2 FQGNSA. The DNA read from the CDR3 is TGTGCCAGCAGCCCGATGGGACTAGTCTCCTACGAG. It encodes CASSPMGLVSYE. The whole CDR3 reads CASSPMGLVSYEQYF.

A few counts support this clone. The read is 3 residues too short to cover the CDR3 end, so that end is filled in from the germline J gene. The chain carries TRBV7-7 and TRBJ2-2; TRBD1 matches at 7 bases. Germline loops: CDR1 SSHAT, CDR2 FNYEAQ (reference sequence). The CDR3 has 15 residues. The CDR3 sequence: CASDRRQGVNSPLFF. The covered CDR3 bases are TGTGCCAGCGACCGAAGACAGGGCGTTAATTCACCG.

In this sample, this clone turned up many times. The CDR3 is cut off 3 residues early in the read; its end comes from the germline J gene. This chain joins TRBV19 and TRBJ1-2, with D perhaps TRBD1 (5 bases). Germline V gene data show CDR1 as LNHDA and CDR2 as SQIVND (reference sequence). The CDR3 is 15 residues long. V was pared by 2 bases and J by 7 bases, with 17 bases between. CDR3 sequence: CASSITRGARVGYTF. The part of the CDR3 DNA that was read is TGTGCCAGTAGTATAACAAGGGGCGCGAGAGTTGGC.

This clone was counted only a few times. The missing CDR3 end, 3 residues past where the read stops, is filled in from the germline J gene. The chain has TRBV19 and TRBJ1-2; D is unclear. This CDR3 region has 16 residues. The germline V gene has CDR1 LNHDA and CDR2 SQIVND (reference sequence). The CDR3 reads CASRPLAGERCNDYTF. The sequenced CDR3 bases are TGTGCCAGTAGACCTCTAGCGGGAGAACGTTGTAACGAC.

This clone was observed a few times. The DNA ends 3 residues before the CDR3 does, and the rest of the CDR3 is filled in from the germline J gene. This chain joins TRBV7-9 and TRBJ2-4; perhaps TRBD2 as D (5 bases). Germline lookup yields CDR1 SEHNR and CDR2 FQNEAQ (reference sequence). The CDR3 spans 11 residues. This CDR3 is CASTSGGGQYF. The covered CDR3 bases are TGTGCCAGCACCTCTGGAGGCGGT.

This clone was detected many times. From the germline J gene comes the end of the CDR3, since the read stops 3 residues before it. The chain is built from TRBV20-1 and TRBJ2-3; D assignment may be TRBD1 or TRBD2 (5 bases each). Trimming pared 0 bases from V and 4 bases from J, leaving 14 bases between. The CDR3 is made up of 15 amino acids. Germline V gene sequence: CDR1 DFQATT, CDR2 SNEGSKA (reference sequence). The CDR3 loop is CSARDEAGRADTQYF. CDR3 DNA, as far as it was read: TGCAGTGCTAGAGATGAGGCAGGGAGAGCAGATACG.

This clone was seen ten or more times. The observed sequence ends 3 residues before the CDR3 terminus, with the missing tail filled in from the germline J gene. The chain employs TRBV7-2 and TRBJ2-1; 10 bases align to TRBD2. The CDR3 covers 14 residues. CDR1 and CDR2 from the germline V gene are SGHTA and FQGNSA. V trimming: 1 base; J trimming: 8 bases; junction bases outside the gene matches: 2. The CDR3 bases that were read are TGTGCCAGCAGCTTAGGGACTAGCGGTGATGAG. This sequence encodes CASSLGTSGDE. The full CDR3 protein reads CASSLGTSGDEQFF.

This clone was seen repeatedly, ten times or more. Read sequence stops 3 residues before the CDR3 end, and the germline J gene provides the missing end. V is TRBV30 and J is TRBJ1-4; D is unclear. CDR3 length equals 12 residues. Germline V gene lookup returns CDR1 GTSNPN and CDR2 SVGIG (reference sequence). Partial CDR3 DNA: TGTGCTCTGACGGCGGGCGGTGAAAAA. It encodes CALTAGGEK. The CDR3 in full is CALTAGGEKLFF.

This clone has ten or more counts. The sequenced fragment ends 3 residues before the CDR3 boundary, so the rest is inferred from the germline J gene. The rearrangement uses TRBV20-1 and TRBJ2-3; 13 bases fit TRBD2. Unmatched junction bases numbered 8, after V lost 6 bases and J lost 2 bases. Germline CDR1 reads DFQATT; CDR2 reads SNEGSKA (reference sequence). The CDR3 covers 16 residues. The CDR3 sequence: CSALGLAGVATDTQYF. The sequenced CDR3 bases are TGCAGTGCGCTCGGACTAGCGGGAGTGGCCACAGATACG.

This clone occurred many times. The observed sequence ends 3 residues before the CDR3 terminus, with the missing tail filled in from the germline J gene. The J gene is TRBJ2-7, the V gene TRBV30, with D possibly TRBD2 on 6 matching bases. With 4 bases removed from V and 2 bases from J, the gap between germline ends came to 12 bases. Germline V gene data show CDR1 as GTSNPN and CDR2 as SVGIG (reference sequence). The CDR3 has 13 residues. The CDR3 DNA, read in part, is TGTGCCTGGACGGGGGACGGCGCCTACGAG. It specifies CAWTGDGAYE. The full CDR3 reads CAWTGDGAYEQYF.

A note on this clone: At one of its ends the junction is not consistent with the germline gene, which may arise from a read error. The sequenced fragment ends 3 residues before the CDR3 boundary, so the rest is inferred from the germline J gene. Other DNA sequences from this sample encode an identical CDR3 as well. The chain carries TRBV5-1 and TRBJ1-3; possible D gene TRBD1, 6 bases. The CDR3 runs to 14 residues. Germline loops: CDR1 SGHRS, CDR2 YFSETQ. The sequenced part of the CDR3 DNA is TGCGCCAGCAGCTTGGGAGGAGGGGGAAACACT. This sequence encodes CASSLGGGGNT. The full CDR3 protein is CASSLGGGGNTIYF.

The table lists this clone with many counts. The DNA ends 3 residues before the CDR3 does, and the rest of the CDR3 is filled in from the germline J gene. V gene TRBV19 combines with J gene TRBJ1-2, with a tentative D call TRBD1 (6 bases). Germline values: CDR1 LNHDA, CDR2 SQIVND (reference sequence). The CDR3 covers 17 residues. Partial CDR3 DNA: TGTGCCAGTAGTATAGATATCCCCCGGACAGCTATCGTCGGC. Translation gives CASSIDIPRTAIVG. The CDR3 in its entirety is CASSIDIPRTAIVGYTF.

This clone came up many times. The read terminates 3 residues before the CDR3 end, so the remaining end is supplied by the germline J gene. The rearrangement uses TRBV5-4 and TRBJ1-4, with a possible D match to TRBD1 (6 bases). The CDR3 loop spans 14 amino acids. V lost 4 bases and J lost 4, with 11 bases in between. Germline V CDR1 and CDR2: SGHNT, YYREEE (reference sequence). The sequenced part of the CDR3 DNA is TGTGCCAGCAGCCAAGGACAGATTAATGAAAAA. Protein product: CASSQGQINEK. The complete CDR3 sequence is CASSQGQINEKLFF.

This clone was detected ten times or more. The observed sequence ends 3 residues before the CDR3 terminus, with the missing tail filled in from the germline J gene. The V gene is TRBV19, the J gene TRBJ2-3; D gene unclear. Per the germline V gene, CDR1 is LNHDA and CDR2 is SQIVND (reference sequence). V was cut by 3 bases and J by 6 bases, with 13 bases left in between. This CDR3 is built from 14 residues. The sequenced CDR3 bases are TGTGCCAGTAGTATTGGTCTAGAGGCGGATACG. Translated, it gives CASSIGLEADT. The CDR3 in its entirety is CASSIGLEADTQYF.

This clone was found many times. The CDR3 end lies 3 residues beyond the end of the read and is filled in from the germline J gene. V gene TRBV7-9 combines with J gene TRBJ1-2; no clear D gene. The CDR3 consists of 13 residues. Per germline, CDR1 SEHNR and CDR2 FQNEAQ (reference sequence). CDR3: CASSPSRAASYTF. CDR3 bases read: TGTGCCAGCAGCCCCAGTAGGGCAGCAAGC.

Notes on this clone: The read ends 3 residues shy of where the CDR3 ends; the end is completed using the germline J gene. This chain joins TRBV19 and TRBJ1-3, with unresolved D. V was cut by 5 bases and J by 0 bases, with 8 bases left in between. This CDR3 is built from 14 residues. Germline V gene sequence: CDR1 LNHDA, CDR2 SQIVND (reference sequence). The chain's CDR3 is CASSFRVSGNTIYF. The covered CDR3 bases are TGTGCCAGTAGTTTCCGGGTCTCTGGAAACACC. Combining the CDR3 with reference TRBV19 and TRBJ1-3 gives the whole variable domain DGGITQSPKYLFRKEGQNVTLSCEQNLNHDAMYWYRQDPGQGLRLIYYSQIVNDFQKGDIAEGYSVSREKKESFPLTVTSAQKNPTAFYLCASSFRVSGNTIYFGEGSWLTVV.

This clone occurred many times. The read comes to an end 3 residues before the CDR3 does, leaving the germline J gene to fill in the end. J is TRBJ2-6 and V is TRBV29-1; no clear D gene. The CDR3 spans 15 residues. Per the germline V gene, CDR1 is SQVTM and CDR2 is ANQGSEA. V lost 4 bases and J lost 0, with 10 bases in between. CDR3 DNA, as far as it was read: TGCAGCGTTGCGAGTAGCTCCTCTGGGGCCAACGTC. Protein: CSVASSSSGANV. The complete CDR3 sequence is CSVASSSSGANVLTF.

At least ten counts were recorded for this clone. From the germline J gene comes the end of the CDR3, since the read stops 3 residues before it. The gene calls are TRBV30 and TRBJ2-5; 11 bases line up with TRBD2. CDR3 length: 14 residues. CDR1 is GTSNPN, CDR2 SVGIG, per germline (reference sequence). V lost 3 bases and J lost 5; bases outside the gene matches: 5. Here the CDR3 reads CAWSFGTSGETQYF. The sequenced part of the CDR3 DNA is TGTGCCTGGAGCTTTGGGACTAGCGGCGAGACC.

In its sample, this clone was seen many times. The DNA ends 3 residues before the CDR3 does, and the rest of the CDR3 is filled in from the germline J gene. The V call is TRBV19, the J call TRBJ2-5; D possibly uses TRBD1 or TRBD2 (7 bases each). V was pared by 5 bases and J by 5 bases, with 18 bases between. The CDR3 runs 15 residues. Germline V gene sequence: CDR1 LNHDA, CDR2 SQIVND (reference sequence). CDR3 in amino acids: CASSEGRGRAETQYF. The CDR3 DNA, read in part, is TGTGCCAGTAGTGAGGGGAGGGGGCGGGCGGAGACC.

This clone showed up many times. The CDR3 goes on 3 residues after the read ends, and that part is filled in from the germline J gene. The rearrangement links TRBV5-4 to TRBJ1-2; TRBD1 agrees at 9 bases. This CDR3 contains 15 residues. V lost 3 bases, J lost 3 bases, and 6 bases stayed unmatched. Germline CDR1 and CDR2: SGHNT and YYREEE (reference sequence). The part of the CDR3 DNA that was read is TGTGCCAGCAGCTCTCCTGGACAGGGGCACTATGGC. Translating it yields CASSSPGQGHYG. The whole CDR3 protein is CASSSPGQGHYGYTF.

This clone was counted ten times or more. The CDR3 is cut off 3 residues early in the read; its end comes from the germline J gene. This chain uses TRBV6-1 with TRBJ2-7; 8 bases are a match to TRBD2. Germline CDR1 reads MNHNS; CDR2 reads SASEGT. The V and J ends lost 0 bases and 1 base, in that order; junction bases with no gene match: 2. The CDR3 totals 15 residues. CDR3 in amino acids: CASSEAGGRSYEQYF. The part of the CDR3 DNA that was read is TGTGCCAGCAGTGAAGCCGGCGGGAGGTCCTACGAG.

Regarding this clone: The DNA ends 3 residues before the CDR3 does, and the rest of the CDR3 is filled in from the germline J gene. V is TRBV19 and J is TRBJ2-7, with 8 bases fitting TRBD1. Germline CDR1 reads LNHDA; CDR2 reads SQIVND (reference sequence). The CDR3 runs to 15 residues. With V trimmed by 1 base and J by 6 bases, 8 bases remained unmatched. CDR3 DNA (partial): TGTGCCAGTAGTATAGGGGGCCAGGGGGCGACCGAG. Translation: CASSIGGQGATE. The entire CDR3 protein reads CASSIGGQGATEQYF.